This T cell receptor beta chain was recorded in a study of T-cell memory formation after mild COVID-19. Whole-study context: In these data, TCR clusters were largely donor specific.

Study results and caveats: Clones which contracted sat mainly in CM and EM if CD4+, and in EMRA if CD8+.

Regarding this clonotype: Antigen specificity is unknown.

TCRdb called the 5' RACE reads again in MiXCR, with one record for every CDR3 protein. The table lists 350,000 to 500,000 distinct CDR3 sequences, less than 25% of them singletons. The material sequenced was PBMCs or a T cell subset sorted from them (not recorded which). The receptor's source is an adult woman who had mild COVID-19 (a few samples of this study predate the infection). Cell type and time point are not known.

The CDR3 here is CASSPGLHSGEKLFF. CDR3 bases: TGTGCCAGCAGTCCGGGACTTCATTCGGGTGAAAAACTGTTTTTT. The V call is TRBV7-2, the J call TRBJ1-4, with TRBD1 as a possible D gene (5 bases). This CDR3 contains 15 residues. V shed 6 bases and J shed 7 bases, with 18 bases lying between them. Germline assignment: CDR1 SGHTA and CDR2 FQGNSA.